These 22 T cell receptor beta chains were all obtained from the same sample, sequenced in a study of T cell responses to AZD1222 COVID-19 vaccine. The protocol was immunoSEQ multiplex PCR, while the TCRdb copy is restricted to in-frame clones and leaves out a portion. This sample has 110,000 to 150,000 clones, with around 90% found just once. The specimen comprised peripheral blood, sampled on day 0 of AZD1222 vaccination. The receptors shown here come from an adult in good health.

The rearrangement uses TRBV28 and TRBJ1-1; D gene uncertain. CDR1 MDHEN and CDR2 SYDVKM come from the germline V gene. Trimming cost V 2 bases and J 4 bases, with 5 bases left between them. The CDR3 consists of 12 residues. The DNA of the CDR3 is TGTGCCAGCAGTTTAAGGGTCACTGAAGCTTTCTTT. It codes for CASSLRVTEAFF.

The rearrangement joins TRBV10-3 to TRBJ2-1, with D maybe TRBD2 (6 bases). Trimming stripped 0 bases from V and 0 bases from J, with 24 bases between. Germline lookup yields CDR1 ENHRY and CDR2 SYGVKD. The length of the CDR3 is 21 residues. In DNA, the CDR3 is TGTGCCATCAGTGAGTCTGGCCCTCACCGGATTAGCGGCAGCTCCTACAATGAGCAGTTCTTC. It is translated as CAISESGPHRISGSSYNEQFF.

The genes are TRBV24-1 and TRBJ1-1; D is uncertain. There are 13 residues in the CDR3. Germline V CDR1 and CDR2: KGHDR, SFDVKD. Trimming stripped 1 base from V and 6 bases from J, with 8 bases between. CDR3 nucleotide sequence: TGTGCCACCAGTGATTTACAGCCCGCTGAAGCTTTCTTT. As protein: CATSDLQPAEAFF.

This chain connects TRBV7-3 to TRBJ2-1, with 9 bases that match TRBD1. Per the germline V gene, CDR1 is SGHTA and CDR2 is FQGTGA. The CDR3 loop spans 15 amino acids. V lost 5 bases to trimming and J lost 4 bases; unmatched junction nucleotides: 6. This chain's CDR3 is CASSEGQGRYNEQFF. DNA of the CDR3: TGTGCCAGCAGCGAAGGACAGGGGCGGTACAATGAGCAGTTCTTC.

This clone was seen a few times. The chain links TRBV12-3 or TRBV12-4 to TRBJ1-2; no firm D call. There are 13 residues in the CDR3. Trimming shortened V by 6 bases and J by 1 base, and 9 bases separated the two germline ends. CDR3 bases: TGTGCCAGCAGGCGCACCCTTAACTATGGCTACACCTTC. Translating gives CASRRTLNYGYTF.

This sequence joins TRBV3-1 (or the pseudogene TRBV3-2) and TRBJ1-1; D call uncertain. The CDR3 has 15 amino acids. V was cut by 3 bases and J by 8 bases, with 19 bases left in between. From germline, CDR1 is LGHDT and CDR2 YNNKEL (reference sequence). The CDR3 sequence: CASSHRAQSRPEAFF. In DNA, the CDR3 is TGTGCCAGCAGCCATAGGGCGCAGAGTAGGCCAGAAGCTTTCTTT.

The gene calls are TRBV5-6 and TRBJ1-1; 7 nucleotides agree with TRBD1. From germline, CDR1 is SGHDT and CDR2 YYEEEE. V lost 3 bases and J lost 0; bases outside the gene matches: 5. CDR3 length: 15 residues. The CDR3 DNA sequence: TGTGCCAGCAGCTGGAAGACAGGGCTGAACACTGAAGCTTTCTTT. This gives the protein CASSWKTGLNTEAFF.

The CDR3 loop reads CAWSAGLHTGELFF. The CDR3 DNA sequence: TGTGCCTGGAGTGCCGGGTTACACACCGGGGAGCTGTTTTTT. The rearrangement links TRBV30 to TRBJ2-2; no firm D call. CDR1 is GTSNPN, CDR2 SVGIG, per germline (reference sequence). This CDR3 comprises 14 residues. Trimming took off 1 base at V and 3 bases at J, with 9 bases between the two ends. Using reference TRBV30 and TRBJ2-2 for the parts outside the CDR3, the full variable domain is SQTIHQWPATLVQPVGSPLSLECTVEGTSNPNLYWYRQAAGRGLQLLFYSVGIGQISSEVPQNLSASRPQDRQFILSSKKLLLSDSGFYLCAWSAGLHTGELFFGEGSRLTVL.

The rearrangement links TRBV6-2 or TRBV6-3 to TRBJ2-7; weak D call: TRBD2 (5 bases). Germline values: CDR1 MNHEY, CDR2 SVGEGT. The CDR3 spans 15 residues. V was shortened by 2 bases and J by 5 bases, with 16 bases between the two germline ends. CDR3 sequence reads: CASSYLGPSRDEQYF. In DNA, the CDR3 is TGTGCCAGCAGTTACCTCGGGCCCTCGAGGGACGAGCAGTACTTC.

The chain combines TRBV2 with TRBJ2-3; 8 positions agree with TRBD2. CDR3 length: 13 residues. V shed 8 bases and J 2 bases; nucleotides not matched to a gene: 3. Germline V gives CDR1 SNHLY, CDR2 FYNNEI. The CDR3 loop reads CASCSGTTDTQYF. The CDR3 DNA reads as TGTGCCAGCTGTAGCGGGACCACAGATACGCAGTATTTT.

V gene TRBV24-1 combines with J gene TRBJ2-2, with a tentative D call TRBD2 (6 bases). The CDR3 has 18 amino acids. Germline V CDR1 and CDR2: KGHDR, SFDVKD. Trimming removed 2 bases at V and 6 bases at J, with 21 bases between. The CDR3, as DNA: TGTGCCACCAGTGATTCTGACTGGAGGGAAGGAAAACCCGGGGAGCTGTTTTTT. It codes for CATSDSDWREGKPGELFF.

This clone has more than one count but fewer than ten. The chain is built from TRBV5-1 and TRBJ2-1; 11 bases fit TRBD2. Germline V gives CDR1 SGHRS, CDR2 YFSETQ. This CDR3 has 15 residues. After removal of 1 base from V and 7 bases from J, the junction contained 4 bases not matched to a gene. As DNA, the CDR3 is TGCGCCAGCAGCTTGACTAGCGGGAGTATGAATGAGCAGTTCTTC. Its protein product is CASSLTSGSMNEQFF. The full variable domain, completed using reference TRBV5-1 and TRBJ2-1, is KAGVTQTPRYLIKTRGQQVTLSCSPISGHRSVSWYQQTPGQGLQFLFEYFSETQRNKGNFPGRFSGRQFSNSRSEMNVSTLELGDSALYLCASSLTSGSMNEQFFGPGTRLTVL.

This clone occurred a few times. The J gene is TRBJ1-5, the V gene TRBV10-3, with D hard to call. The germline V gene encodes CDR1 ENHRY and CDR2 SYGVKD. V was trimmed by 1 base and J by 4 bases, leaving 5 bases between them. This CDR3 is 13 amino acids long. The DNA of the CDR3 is TGTGCCATCAGTGAGTATGGAAATCAGCCCCAGCATTTT. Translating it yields CAISEYGNQPQHF.

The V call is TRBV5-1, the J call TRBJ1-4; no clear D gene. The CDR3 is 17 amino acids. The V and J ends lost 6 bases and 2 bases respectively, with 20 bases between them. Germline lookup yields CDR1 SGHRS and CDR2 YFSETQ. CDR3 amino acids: CASTMGSGVRTNEKLFF. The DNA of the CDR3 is TGCGCCAGCACAATGGGGTCCGGGGTCCGCACTAATGAAAAACTGTTTTTT.

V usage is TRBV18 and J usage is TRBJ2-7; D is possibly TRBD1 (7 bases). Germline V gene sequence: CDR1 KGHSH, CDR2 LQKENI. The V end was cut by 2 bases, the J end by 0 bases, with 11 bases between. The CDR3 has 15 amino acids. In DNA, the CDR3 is TGTGCCAGCTCACCAAAGCAGGGGGGCTCCTACGAGCAGTACTTC. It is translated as CASSPKQGGSYEQYF.

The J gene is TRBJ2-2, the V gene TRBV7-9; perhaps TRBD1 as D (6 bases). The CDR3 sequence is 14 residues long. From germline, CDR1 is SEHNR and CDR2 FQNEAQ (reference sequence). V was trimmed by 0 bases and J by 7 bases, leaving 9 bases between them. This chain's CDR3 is CASSLAGADGELFF. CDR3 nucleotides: TGTGCCAGCAGCTTAGCGGGGGCCGACGGGGAGCTGTTTTTT.

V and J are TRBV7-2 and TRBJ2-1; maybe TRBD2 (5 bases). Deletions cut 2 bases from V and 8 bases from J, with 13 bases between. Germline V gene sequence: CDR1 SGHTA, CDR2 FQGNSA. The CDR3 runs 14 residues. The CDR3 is CASSLRTRGDEQFF. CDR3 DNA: TGTGCCAGCAGCTTAAGGACTCGGGGTGATGAGCAGTTCTTC.

The CDR3 reads CASSYGAGSAGGYTF. DNA of the CDR3: TGTGCCAGCAGCTATGGCGCAGGGTCAGCGGGGGGCTACACCTTC. V gene TRBV7-6 combines with J gene TRBJ1-2; maybe TRBD1 (5 bases). Deletions cut 4 bases from V and 8 bases from J, with 20 bases between. This CDR3 has 15 amino acids. Germline loops: CDR1 SGHVS, CDR2 FNYEAQ.

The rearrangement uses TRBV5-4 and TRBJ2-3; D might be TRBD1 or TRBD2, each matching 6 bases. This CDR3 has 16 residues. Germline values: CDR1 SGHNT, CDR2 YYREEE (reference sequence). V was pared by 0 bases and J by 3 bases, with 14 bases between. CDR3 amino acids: CASSLVGGVRTDTQYF. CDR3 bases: TGTGCCAGCAGCTTGGTGGGGGGCGTAAGAACAGATACGCAGTATTTT.

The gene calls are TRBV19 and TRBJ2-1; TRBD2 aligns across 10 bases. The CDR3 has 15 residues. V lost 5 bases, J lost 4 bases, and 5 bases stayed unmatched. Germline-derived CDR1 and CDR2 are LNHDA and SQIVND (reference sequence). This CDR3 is CASSAVAGGYNEQFF. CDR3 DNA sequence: TGTGCCAGTAGTGCCGTAGCGGGGGGATACAATGAGCAGTTCTTC. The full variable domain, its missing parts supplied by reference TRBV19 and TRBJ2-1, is DGGITQSPKYLFRKEGQNVTLSCEQNLNHDAMYWYRQDPGQGLRLIYYSQIVNDFQKGDIAEGYSVSREKKESFPLTVTSAQKNPTAFYLCASSAVAGGYNEQFFGPGTRLTVL.

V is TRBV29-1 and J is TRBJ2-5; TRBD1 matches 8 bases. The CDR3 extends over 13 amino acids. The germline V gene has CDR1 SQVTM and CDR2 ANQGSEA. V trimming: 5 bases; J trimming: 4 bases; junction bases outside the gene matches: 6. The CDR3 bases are TGCAGCGTTCGCACAGGGGGAGGAGAGACCCAGTACTTC. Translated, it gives CSVRTGGGETQYF.

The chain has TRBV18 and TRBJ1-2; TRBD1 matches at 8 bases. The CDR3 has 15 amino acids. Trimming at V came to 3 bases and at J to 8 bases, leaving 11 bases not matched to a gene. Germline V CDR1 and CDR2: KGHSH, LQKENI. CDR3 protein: CASSPDRDSFLGYTF. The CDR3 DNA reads TGTGCCAGCTCACCGGACAGGGACTCATTTCTGGGCTACACCTTC.